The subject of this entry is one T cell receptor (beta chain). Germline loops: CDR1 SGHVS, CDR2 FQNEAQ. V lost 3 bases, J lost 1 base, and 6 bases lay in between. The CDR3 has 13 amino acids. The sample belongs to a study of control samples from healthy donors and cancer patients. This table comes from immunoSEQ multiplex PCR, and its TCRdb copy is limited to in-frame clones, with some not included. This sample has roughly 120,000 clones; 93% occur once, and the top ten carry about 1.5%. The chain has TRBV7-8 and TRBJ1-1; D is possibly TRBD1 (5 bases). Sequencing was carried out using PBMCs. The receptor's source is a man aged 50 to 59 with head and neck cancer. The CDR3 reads CASSLTANTEAFF. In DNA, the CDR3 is TGTGCCAGCAGCTTGACAGCGAACACTGAAGCTTTCTTT.